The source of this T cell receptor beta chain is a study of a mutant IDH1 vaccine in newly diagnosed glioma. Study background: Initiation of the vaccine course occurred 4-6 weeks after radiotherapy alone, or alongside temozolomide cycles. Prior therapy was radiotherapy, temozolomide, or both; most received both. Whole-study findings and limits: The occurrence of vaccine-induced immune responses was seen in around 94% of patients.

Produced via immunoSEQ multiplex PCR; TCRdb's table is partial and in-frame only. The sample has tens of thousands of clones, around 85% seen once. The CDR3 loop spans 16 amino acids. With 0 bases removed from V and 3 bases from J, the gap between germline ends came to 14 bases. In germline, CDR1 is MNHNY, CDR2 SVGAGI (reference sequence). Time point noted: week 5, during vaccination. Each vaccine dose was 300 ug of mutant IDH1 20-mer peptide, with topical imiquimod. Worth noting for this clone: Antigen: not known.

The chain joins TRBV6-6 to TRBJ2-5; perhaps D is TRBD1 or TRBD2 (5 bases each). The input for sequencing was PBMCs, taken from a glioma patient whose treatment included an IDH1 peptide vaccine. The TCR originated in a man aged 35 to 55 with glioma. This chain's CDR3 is CASSYSIGEWEETQYF. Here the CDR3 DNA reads TGTGCCAGCAGTTACTCGATAGGGGAGTGGGAAGAGACCCAGTACTTC.